Below are 8 T cell receptor beta chains sequenced from a single sample in a study of blood T cell repertoires in COVID-19 (dated by TCRdb to 2018 to 2021). Libraries were constructed by the immunoSEQ multiplex PCR assay. Drawn from immuneACCESS, this table holds only the in-frame rearrangements with V and J called that TCRdb kept. Clones are partly lost; checked studies trace under half to an unresolved V gene and leave the rest unexplained. Within this sample are roughly 260,000 clones, with over 80% of them counted one time only. Roughly 3.9% of the sample belongs to the ten largest clones. The sample taken for sequencing was peripheral blood. Every receptor here comes from a woman between 40 and 55 years old with acute or convalescent COVID-19.

This sequence joins TRBV2 and TRBJ1-5; 9 nucleotides line up with TRBD1. Germline CDR1 and CDR2: SNHLY and FYNNEI. V gave up 5 bases and J gave up 6 bases; unmatched junction bases: 5. This CDR3 has 14 amino acids. CDR3: CASSPGQGFQPQHF. CDR3 in DNA: TGTGCCAGCAGTCCGGGACAGGGTTTTCAGCCCCAGCATTTT. Full variable domain (missing parts from reference TRBV2 and TRBJ1-5): EPEVTQTPSHQVTQMGQEVILRCVPISNHLYFYWYRQILGQKVEFLVSFYNNEISEKSEIFDDQFSVERPDGSNFTLKIRSTKLEDSAMYFCASSPGQGFQPQHFGDGTRLSIL.

The chain combines TRBV11-2 with TRBJ1-1, with D hard to call. Germline V gene sequence: CDR1 SGHAT, CDR2 FQNNGV. The CDR3 spans 16 residues. Trimming cost V 3 bases and J 0 bases, with 14 bases left between them. CDR3 sequence reads: CASSFWREEVNTEAFF. CDR3 sequence (DNA): TGTGCCAGCAGCTTTTGGCGGGAAGAGGTGAACACTGAAGCTTTCTTT.

The rearrangement joins TRBV2 to TRBJ2-7; TRBD2 is a possible D gene (7 bases). The CDR3 loop spans 16 amino acids. CDR1 SNHLY and CDR2 FYNNEI come from the germline V gene. V lost 1 base to trimming and J lost 3 bases, with 16 bases between them. CDR3 sequence (DNA): TGTGCCAGCAGTGAAGGGCGGGGGCCCCACCTCTACGAGCAGTACGTC. Amino acid sequence: CASSEGRGPHLYEQYV.

The V call is TRBV7-3, the J call TRBJ2-5, with D possibly being TRBD2 (6 bases). Germline CDR1 SGHTA, CDR2 FQGTGA. Deletions cut 6 bases from V and 5 bases from J, with 16 bases between. This CDR3 has 14 amino acids. The CDR3 protein is CASRRDPGEETQYF. In nucleotides, the CDR3 is TGTGCCAGCAGAAGGGACCCGGGGGAGGAGACCCAGTACTTC.

This sequence joins TRBV5-1 and TRBJ1-2, with 8 bases aligning to TRBD1. Germline CDR1 is SGHRS and CDR2 is YFSETQ. This CDR3 contains 14 residues. Trimming cost V 0 bases and J 6 bases; bases outside gene matches: 4. CDR3 protein: CASSLGTGLDGYTF. The CDR3 DNA is TGCGCCAGCAGCTTGGGGACAGGGTTAGATGGCTACACCTTC. Full variable domain (missing parts from reference TRBV5-1 and TRBJ1-2): KAGVTQTPRYLIKTRGQQVTLSCSPISGHRSVSWYQQTPGQGLQFLFEYFSETQRNKGNFPGRFSGRQFSNSRSEMNVSTLELGDSALYLCASSLGTGLDGYTFGSGTRLTVV.

The DNA for the CDR3 is TGTGCCAGCAGCTTCGGGGGAGCTGAGACCCAGTACTTC. As protein: CASSFGGAETQYF. This chain uses TRBV7-9 with TRBJ2-5; tentative D call: TRBD2 (6 bases). V was trimmed by 3 bases and J by 5 bases, leaving 10 bases between them. This CDR3 spans 13 amino acids. The germline gives CDR1 SEHNR, CDR2 FQNEAQ (reference sequence).

This clone was observed once. The V call is TRBV3-1 (or the pseudogene TRBV3-2), the J call TRBJ2-2, with TRBD2 identical over 10 bases. The germline V gene has CDR1 LGHDT and CDR2 YNNKEL (reference sequence). After removal of 7 bases from V and 5 bases from J, the junction contained 7 bases not matched to a gene. The CDR3 is made up of 15 amino acids. This chain's CDR3 is CASTPGLARTGELFF. The CDR3 DNA follows: TGTGCCAGCACCCCGGGACTAGCGCGAACCGGGGAGCTGTTTTTT.

In this sample, this clone turned up a few times. This chain connects TRBV29-1 to TRBJ1-3; D remains ambiguous. Between the trimmed V and J ends, which lost 4 bases and 2 bases, there was a span of 9 bases. The CDR3 contains 13 residues. Germline V gene sequence: CDR1 SQVTM, CDR2 ANQGSEA. The chain's CDR3 is CSVGGGTGNTIYF. The CDR3 coding sequence is TGCAGCGTTGGGGGAGGGACTGGAAACACCATATATTTT.